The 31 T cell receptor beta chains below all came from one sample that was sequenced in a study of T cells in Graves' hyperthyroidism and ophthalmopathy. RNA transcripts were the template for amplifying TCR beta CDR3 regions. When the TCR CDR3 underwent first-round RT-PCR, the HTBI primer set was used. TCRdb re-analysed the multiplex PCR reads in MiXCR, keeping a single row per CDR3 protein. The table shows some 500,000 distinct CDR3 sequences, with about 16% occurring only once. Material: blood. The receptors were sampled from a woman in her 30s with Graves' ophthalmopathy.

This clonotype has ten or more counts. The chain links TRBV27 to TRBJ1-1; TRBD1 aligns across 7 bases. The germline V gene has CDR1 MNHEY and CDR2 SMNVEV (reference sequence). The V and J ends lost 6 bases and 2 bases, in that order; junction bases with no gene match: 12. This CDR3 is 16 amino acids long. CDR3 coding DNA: TGTGCCAGCAGCACAAAGACAGGGTCGTCAAACACTGAAGCTTTCTTT. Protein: CASSTKTGSSNTEAFF.

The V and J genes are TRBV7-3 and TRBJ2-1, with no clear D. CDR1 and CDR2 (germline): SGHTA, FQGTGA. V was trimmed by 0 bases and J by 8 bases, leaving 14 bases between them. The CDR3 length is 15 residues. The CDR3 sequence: CASSLTGVGWDEQFF. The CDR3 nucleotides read TGTGCCAGCAGCTTAACTGGTGTAGGGTGGGATGAGCAGTTCTTC.

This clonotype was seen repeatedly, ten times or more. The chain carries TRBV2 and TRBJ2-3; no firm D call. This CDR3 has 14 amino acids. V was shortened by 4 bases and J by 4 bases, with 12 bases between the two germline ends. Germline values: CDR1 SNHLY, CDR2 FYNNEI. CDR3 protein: CASSGGGVPDTQYF. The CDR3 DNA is TGTGCCAGCAGTGGCGGTGGGGTACCAGATACGCAGTATTTT.

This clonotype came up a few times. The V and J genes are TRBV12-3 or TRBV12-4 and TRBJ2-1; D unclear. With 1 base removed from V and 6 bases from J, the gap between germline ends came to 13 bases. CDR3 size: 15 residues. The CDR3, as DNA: TGTGCCAGCAGTTTAGGACACGACCCTATCAATGAGCAGTTCTTC. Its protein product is CASSLGHDPINEQFF.

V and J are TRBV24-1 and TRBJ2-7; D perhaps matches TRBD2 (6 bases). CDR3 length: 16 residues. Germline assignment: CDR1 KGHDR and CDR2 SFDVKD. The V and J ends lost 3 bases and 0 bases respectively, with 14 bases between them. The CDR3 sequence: CATSDPLATSSYEQYF. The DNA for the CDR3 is TGTGCCACCAGTGATCCTCTAGCGACCAGCTCCTACGAGCAGTACTTC.

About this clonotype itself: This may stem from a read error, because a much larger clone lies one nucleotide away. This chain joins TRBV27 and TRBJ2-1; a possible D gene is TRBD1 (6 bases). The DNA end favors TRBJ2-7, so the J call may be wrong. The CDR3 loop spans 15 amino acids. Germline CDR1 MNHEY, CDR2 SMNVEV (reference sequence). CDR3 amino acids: CASSLSTGSYNEQYF. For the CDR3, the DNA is TGTGCCAGCAGTTTATCCACAGGGTCCTACAATGAGCAGTACTTC.

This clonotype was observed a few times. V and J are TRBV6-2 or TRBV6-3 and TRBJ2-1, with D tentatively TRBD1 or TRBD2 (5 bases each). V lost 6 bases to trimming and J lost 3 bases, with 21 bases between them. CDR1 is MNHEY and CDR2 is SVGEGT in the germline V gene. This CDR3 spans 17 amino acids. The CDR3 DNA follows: TGTGCCAGCAGCCCCCACGCCGGGGCCCGACTCTACAATGAGCAGTTCTTC. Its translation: CASSPHAGARLYNEQFF.

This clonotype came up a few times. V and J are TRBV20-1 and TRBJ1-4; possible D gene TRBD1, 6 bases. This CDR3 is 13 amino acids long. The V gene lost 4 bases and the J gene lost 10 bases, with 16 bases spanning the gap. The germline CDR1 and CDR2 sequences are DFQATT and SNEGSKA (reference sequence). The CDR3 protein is CSANPTGFGKLFF. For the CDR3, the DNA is TGCAGTGCTAACCCTACAGGGTTTGGAAAACTGTTTTTT.

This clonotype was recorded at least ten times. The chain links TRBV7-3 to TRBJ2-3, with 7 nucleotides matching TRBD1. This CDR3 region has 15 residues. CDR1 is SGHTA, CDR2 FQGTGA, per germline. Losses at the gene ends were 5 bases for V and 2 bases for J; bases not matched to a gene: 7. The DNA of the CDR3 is TGTGCCAGCAGCCGGGGACAGAGCCCCACAGATACGCAGTATTTT. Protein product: CASSRGQSPTDTQYF.

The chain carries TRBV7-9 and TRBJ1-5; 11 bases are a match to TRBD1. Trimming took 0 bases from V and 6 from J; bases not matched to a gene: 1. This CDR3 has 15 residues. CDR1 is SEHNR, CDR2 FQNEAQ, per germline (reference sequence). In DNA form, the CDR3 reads TGTGCCAGCAGCTTAGCGGGGACAGGGGGTCAGCCCCAGCATTTT. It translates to CASSLAGTGGQPQHF.

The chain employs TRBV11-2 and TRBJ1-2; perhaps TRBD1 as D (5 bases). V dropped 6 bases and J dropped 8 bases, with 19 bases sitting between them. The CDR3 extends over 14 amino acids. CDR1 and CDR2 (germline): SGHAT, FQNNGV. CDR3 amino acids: CASSRTGGAKGYTF. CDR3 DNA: TGTGCCAGCAGTCGTACCGGGGGTGCGAAGGGCTACACCTTC.

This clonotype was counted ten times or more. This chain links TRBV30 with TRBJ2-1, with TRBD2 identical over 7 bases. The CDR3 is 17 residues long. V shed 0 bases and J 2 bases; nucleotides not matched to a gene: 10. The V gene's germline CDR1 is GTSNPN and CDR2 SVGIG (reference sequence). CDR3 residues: CAWSVLLASGTYNEQFF. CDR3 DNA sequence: TGTGCCTGGAGTGTTCTTTTGGCTAGCGGCACCTACAATGAGCAGTTCTTC.

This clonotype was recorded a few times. The CDR3 here is CASSLRDSNMNTEAFF. In DNA form, the CDR3 reads TGTGCCAGCAGTCTCCGGGACAGTAATATGAACACTGAAGCTTTCTTT. V is TRBV27 and J is TRBJ1-1; 7 nucleotides agree with TRBD1. Germline CDR1 reads MNHEY; CDR2 reads SMNVEV (reference sequence). The length of the CDR3 is 16 residues. V lost 5 bases and J lost 0; bases outside the gene matches: 9.

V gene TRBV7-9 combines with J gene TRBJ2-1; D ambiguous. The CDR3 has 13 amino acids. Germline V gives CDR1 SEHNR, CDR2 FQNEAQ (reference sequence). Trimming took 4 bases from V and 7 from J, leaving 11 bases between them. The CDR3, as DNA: TGTGCCAGCAGCTCCGTCCGTGAAAATGAGCAGTTCTTC. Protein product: CASSSVRENEQFF.

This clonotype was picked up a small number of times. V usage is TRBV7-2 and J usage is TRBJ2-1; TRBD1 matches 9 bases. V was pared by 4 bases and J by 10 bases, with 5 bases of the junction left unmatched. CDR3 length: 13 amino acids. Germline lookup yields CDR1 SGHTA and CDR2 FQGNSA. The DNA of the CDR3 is TGTGCCAGCAGCTCACAGGGGGCAGGGGAGCAGTTCTTC. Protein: CASSSQGAGEQFF.

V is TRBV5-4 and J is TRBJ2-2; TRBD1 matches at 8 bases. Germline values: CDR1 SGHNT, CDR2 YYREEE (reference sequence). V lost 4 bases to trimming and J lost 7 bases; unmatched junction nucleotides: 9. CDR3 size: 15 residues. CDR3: CASSAATGAGGELFF. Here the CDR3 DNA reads TGTGCCAGCAGCGCGGCGACAGGGGCGGGCGGGGAGCTGTTTTTT.

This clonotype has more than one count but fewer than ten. This CDR3 is CASSLTDSPSTDTQYF. In nucleotides, the CDR3 is TGTGCCAGCAGCCTTACGGACTCGCCTAGCACAGATACGCAGTATTTT. V and J are TRBV14 and TRBJ2-3, with a tentative D call TRBD2 (5 bases). The CDR3 has 16 amino acids. V lost 4 bases and J lost 0, with 14 bases in between. Looked up from germline, CDR1 is SGHDN and CDR2 is FVKESK.

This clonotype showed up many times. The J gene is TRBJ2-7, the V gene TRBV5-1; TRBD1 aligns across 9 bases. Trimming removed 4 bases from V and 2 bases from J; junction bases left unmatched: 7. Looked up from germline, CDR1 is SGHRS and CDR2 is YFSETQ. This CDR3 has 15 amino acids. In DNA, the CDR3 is TGCGCCAGCAGCGTAGGGACAGGGAATACCTACGAGCAGTACTTC. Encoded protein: CASSVGTGNTYEQYF.

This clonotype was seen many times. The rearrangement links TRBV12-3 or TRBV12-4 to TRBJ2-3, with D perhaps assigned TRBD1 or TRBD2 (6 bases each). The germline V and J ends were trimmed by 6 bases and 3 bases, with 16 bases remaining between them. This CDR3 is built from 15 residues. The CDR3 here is CASRPPAGTTDTQYF. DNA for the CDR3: TGTGCCAGCAGGCCTCCGGCGGGGACAACAGATACGCAGTATTTT.

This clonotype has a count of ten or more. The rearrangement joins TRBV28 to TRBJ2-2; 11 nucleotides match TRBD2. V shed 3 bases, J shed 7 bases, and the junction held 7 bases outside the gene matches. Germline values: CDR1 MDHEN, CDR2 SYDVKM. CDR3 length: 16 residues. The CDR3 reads CASSFPTSGKGGELFF. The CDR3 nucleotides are TGTGCCAGCAGTTTCCCGACTAGCGGGAAGGGCGGGGAGCTGTTTTTT. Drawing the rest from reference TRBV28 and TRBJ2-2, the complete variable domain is DVKVTQSSRYLVKRTGEKVFLECVQDMDHENMFWYRQDPGLGLRLIYFSYDVKMKEKGDIPEGYSVSREKKERFSLILESASTNQTSMYLCASSFPTSGKGGELFFGEGSRLTVL.

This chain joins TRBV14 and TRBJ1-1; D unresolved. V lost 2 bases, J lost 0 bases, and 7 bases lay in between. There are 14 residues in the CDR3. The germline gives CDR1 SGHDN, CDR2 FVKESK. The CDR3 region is CASSQWALNTEAFF. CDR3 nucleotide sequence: TGTGCCAGCAGCCAATGGGCCTTGAACACTGAAGCTTTCTTT.

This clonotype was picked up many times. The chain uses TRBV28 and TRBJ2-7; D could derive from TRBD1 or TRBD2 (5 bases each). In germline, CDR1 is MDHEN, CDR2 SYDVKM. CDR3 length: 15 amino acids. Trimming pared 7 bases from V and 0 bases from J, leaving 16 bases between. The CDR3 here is CASMFYGGASYEQYF. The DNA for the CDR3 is TGTGCCAGCATGTTCTATGGGGGAGCCTCCTACGAGCAGTACTTC.

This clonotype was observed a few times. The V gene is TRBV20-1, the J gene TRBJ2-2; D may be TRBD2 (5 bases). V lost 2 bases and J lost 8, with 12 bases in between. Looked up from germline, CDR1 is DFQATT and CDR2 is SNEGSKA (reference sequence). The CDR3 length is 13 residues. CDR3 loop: CSARKATGGELFF. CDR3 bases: TGCAGTGCTAGAAAGGCGACGGGGGGGGAGCTGTTTTTT.

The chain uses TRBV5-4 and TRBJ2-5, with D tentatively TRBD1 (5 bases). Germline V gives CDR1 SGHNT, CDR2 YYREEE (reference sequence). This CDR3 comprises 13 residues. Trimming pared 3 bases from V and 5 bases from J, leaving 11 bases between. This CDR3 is CASSSQGLETQYF. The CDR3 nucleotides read TGTGCCAGCAGCTCGCAGGGTTTGGAGACCCAGTACTTC.

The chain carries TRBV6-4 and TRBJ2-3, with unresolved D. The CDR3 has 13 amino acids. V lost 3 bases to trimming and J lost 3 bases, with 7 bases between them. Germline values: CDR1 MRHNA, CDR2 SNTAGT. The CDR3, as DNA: TGTGCCAGCAGTGATGGTCCAACAGATACGCAGTATTTT. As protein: CASSDGPTDTQYF.

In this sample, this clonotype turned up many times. Written as DNA, the CDR3 is TGTGCCAGCACGGGAAGGGGGAATAACACTGAAGCTTTCTTT. Protein sequence: CASTGRGNNTEAFF. This chain uses TRBV3-2 with TRBJ1-1; the tabulated D call, TRBD1, remains unverified against the DNA. TRBV3-2 is an annotated pseudogene. This CDR3 has 14 amino acids.

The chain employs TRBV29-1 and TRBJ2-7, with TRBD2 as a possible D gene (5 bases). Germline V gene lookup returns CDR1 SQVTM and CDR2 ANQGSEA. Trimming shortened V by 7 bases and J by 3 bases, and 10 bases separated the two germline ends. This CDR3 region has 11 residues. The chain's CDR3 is CSGSRGYEQYF. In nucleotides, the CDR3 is TGCAGCGGAAGCCGGGGCTACGAGCAGTACTTC.

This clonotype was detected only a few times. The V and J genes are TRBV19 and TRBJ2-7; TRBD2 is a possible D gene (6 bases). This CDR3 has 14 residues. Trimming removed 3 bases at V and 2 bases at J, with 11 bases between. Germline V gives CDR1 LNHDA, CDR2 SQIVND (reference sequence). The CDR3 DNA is TGTGCCAGTAGTATTGGCGGGATTACCTACGAGCAGTACTTC. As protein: CASSIGGITYEQYF. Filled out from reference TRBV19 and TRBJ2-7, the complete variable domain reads DGGITQSPKYLFRKEGQNVTLSCEQNLNHDAMYWYRQDPGQGLRLIYYSQIVNDFQKGDIAEGYSVSREKKESFPLTVTSAQKNPTAFYLCASSIGGITYEQYFGPGTRLTVT.

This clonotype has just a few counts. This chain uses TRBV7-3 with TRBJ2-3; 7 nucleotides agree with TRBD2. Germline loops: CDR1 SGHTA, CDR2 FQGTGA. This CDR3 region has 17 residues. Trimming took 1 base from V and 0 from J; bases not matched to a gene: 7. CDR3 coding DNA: TGTGCCAGCAGCTTAAAAAGGAGCGGGGCGAGCACAGATACGCAGTATTTT. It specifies CASSLKRSGASTDTQYF.

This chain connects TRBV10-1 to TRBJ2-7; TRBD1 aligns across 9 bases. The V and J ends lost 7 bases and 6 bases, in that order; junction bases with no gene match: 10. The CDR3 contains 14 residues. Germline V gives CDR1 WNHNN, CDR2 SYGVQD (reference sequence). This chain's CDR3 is CASIQDRGVGEQYF. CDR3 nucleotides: TGCGCCAGCATCCAGGACAGGGGAGTTGGCGAGCAGTACTTC.

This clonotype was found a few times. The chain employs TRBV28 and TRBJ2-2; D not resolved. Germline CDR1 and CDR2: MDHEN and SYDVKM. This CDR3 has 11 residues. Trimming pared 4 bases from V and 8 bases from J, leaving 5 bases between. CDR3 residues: CASSWGGELFF. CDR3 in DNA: TGTGCCAGCAGTTGGGGTGGGGAGCTGTTTTTT.